This T cell receptor beta chain came from a study of shared clonotypes between healthy human individuals. A remark on this clone: No antigen is known for it.

Overall study findings and caveats: Among donors, clonotype sharing was expected to be affected by sequencing depth. When naive CD4 clonotypes were compared across a few donors, around 4.6% were shared.

The study ran the assay at deep level. Sequencing was performed with immunoSEQ multiplex PCR; in TCRdb, only in-frame clones are kept and a portion is missing. The repertoire has around 2.5 million clones, approximately 94% of them found once; the top ten carry roughly 0.39%. The TCR was taken from a man between 18 and 29 years old in good health. Some clones in this sample may be carry-over from other donors' samples. The sequencing input was naive CD4+ T cells from PBMCs. Subset reported: CD45RA+ positively selected.

The CDR3 DNA sequence: TGTGCCACAAATAGCGGGGACAGGGGCTACGGGGAGCTGTTTTTT. Translation gives CATNSGDRGYGELFF. The chain is built from TRBV15 and TRBJ2-2; the match to TRBD1 covers 10 bases. The CDR3 covers 15 residues. The V gene end was trimmed by 9 bases and the J gene end by 7 bases; junction bases not matched to a gene: 11. Germline values: CDR1 LNHNV, CDR2 YYDKDF (reference sequence).